Given below is one TCR beta chain in context. Antigen unknown. Across 18 months, stable Graves' hyperthyroidism was marked by no progression to ophthalmopathy. Extraction of PBMCs used under 13 ml of fresh peripheral blood. Germline lookup yields CDR1 SNHLY and CDR2 FYNNEI. V dropped 6 bases and J dropped 4 bases, with 15 bases sitting between them. This CDR3 has 14 residues. The sample belongs to a study of T cells in Graves' hyperthyroidism and ophthalmopathy. Study findings and constraints: Ophthalmopathy and stable hyperthyroidism were separated by a 13 V-J model. The blood repertoire included most of the expanded thyroid clonotypes above 0.001.

RNA transcripts were the template for amplifying TCR beta CDR3 regions. The HTBI primer set was used in a first-round RT-PCR of the TCR CDR3. TCRdb re-called the multiplex PCR reads with MiXCR, one entry per CDR3 protein. This sample has about 210,000 distinct CDR3 sequences, with roughly 18% found just once. The receptor was derived from a man over 45 with Graves' hyperthyroidism. The chain couples TRBV2 to TRBJ1-1; a possible D gene is TRBD1 (6 bases). Sequencing used blood. DNA for the CDR3: TGTGCCAGCAGGCGTTGGGGGGCTGGCACTGAAGCTTTCTTT. Its translation is CASRRWGAGTEAFF.